This T cell receptor beta chain was captured by sequencing in a study of blood T cell repertoires in COVID-19. Across the study: T cells, B-cell-depleted T cells, or PBMCs supplied cDNA or gDNA.

V lost 2 bases to trimming and J lost 15 bases, with 14 bases between them. The CDR3 sequence is 11 residues long. Germline loops: CDR1 GTSNPN, CDR2 SVGIG (reference sequence). Authors' processing steps: For nucleated cells, counts were estimated from reference gene primer amplification. The protocol was immunoSEQ multiplex PCR, while the TCRdb copy is restricted to in-frame clones and leaves out a portion. The V and J calls and clone size come from that table; D and trimming were worked out from the DNA. The table shows 130,000 to 150,000 clones, with more than 75% occurring only once. The specimen sequenced was PBMCs or T cells enriched from blood (not recorded which). The receptor was derived from a woman in her twenties or thirties with acute COVID-19. The chain is built from TRBV30 and TRBJ1-3; weak D call: TRBD1 (5 bases). CDR3 sequence: CAWSTAGRRYF. The CDR3 DNA follows: TGTGCCTGGAGTACGGCAGGGCGACGATATTTT.